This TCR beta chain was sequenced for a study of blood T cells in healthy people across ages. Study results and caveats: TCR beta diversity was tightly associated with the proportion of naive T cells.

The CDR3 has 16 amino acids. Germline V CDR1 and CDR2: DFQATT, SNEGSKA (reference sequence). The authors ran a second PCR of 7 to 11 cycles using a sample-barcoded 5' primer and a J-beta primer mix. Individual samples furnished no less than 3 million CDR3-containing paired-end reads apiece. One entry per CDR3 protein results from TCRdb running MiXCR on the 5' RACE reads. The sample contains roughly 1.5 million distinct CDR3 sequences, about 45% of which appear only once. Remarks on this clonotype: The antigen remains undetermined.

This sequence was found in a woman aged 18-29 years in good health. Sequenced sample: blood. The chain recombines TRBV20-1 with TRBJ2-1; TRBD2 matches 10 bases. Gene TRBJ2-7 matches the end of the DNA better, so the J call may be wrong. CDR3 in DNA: TGCAGTGCTAGAGTTCCCCGGACTAGCGGCTACAATGAGCAGTACTTC. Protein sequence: CSARVPRTSGYNEQYF.